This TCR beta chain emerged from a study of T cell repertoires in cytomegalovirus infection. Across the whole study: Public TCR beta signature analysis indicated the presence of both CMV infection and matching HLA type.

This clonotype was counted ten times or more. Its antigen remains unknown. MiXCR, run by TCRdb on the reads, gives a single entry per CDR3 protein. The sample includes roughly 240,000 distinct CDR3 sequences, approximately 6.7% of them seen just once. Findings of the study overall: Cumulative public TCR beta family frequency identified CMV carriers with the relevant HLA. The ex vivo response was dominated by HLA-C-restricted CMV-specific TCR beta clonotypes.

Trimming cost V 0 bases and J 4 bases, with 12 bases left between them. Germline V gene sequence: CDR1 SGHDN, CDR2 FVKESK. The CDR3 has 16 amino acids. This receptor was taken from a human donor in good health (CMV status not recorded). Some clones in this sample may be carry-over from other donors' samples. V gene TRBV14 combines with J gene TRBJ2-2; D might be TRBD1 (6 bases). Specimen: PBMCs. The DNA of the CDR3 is TGTGCCAGCAGCCAAGATCCCAGGGGAAGCACCGGGGAGCTGTTTTTT. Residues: CASSQDPRGSTGELFF.